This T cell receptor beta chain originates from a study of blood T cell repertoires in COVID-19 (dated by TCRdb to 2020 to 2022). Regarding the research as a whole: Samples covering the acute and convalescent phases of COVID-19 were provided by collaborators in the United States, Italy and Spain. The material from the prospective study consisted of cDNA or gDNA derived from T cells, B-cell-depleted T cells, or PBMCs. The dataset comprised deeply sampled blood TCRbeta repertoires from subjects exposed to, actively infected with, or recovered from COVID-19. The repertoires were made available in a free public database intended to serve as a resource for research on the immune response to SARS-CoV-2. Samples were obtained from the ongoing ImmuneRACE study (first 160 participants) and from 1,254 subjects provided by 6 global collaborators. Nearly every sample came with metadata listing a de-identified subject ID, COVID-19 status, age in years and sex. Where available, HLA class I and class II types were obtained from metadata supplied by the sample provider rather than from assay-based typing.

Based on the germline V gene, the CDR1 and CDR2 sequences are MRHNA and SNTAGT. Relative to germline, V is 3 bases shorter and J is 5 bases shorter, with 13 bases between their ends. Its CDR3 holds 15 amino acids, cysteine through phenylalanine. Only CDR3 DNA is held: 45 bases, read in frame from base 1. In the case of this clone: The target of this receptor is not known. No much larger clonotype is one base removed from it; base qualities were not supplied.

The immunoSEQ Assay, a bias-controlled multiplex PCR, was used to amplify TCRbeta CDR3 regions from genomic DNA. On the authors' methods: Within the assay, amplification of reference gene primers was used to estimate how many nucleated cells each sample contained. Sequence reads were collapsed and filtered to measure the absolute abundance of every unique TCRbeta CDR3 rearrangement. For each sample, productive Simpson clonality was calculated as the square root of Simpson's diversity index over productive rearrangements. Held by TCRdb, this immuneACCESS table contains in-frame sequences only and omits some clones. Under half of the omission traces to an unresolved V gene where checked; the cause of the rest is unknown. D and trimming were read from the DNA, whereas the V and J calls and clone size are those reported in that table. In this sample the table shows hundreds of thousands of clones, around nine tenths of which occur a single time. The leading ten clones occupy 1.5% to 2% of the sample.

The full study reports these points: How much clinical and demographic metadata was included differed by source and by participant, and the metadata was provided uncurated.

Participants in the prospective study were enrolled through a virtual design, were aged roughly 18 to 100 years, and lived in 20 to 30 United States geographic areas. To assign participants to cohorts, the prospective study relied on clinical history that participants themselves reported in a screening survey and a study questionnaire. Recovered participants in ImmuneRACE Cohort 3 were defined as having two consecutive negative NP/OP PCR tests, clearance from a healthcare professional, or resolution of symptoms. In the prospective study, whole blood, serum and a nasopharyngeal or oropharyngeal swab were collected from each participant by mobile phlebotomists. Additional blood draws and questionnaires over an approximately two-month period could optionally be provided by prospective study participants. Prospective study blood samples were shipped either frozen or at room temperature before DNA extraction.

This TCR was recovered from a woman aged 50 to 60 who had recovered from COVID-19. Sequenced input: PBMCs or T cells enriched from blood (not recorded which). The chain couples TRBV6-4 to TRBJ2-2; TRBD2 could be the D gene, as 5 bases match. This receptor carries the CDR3 CASSEAGLATGELFF. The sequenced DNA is TGTGCCAGCAGTGAGGCGGGTCTCGCTACCGGGGAGCTGTTTTTT.